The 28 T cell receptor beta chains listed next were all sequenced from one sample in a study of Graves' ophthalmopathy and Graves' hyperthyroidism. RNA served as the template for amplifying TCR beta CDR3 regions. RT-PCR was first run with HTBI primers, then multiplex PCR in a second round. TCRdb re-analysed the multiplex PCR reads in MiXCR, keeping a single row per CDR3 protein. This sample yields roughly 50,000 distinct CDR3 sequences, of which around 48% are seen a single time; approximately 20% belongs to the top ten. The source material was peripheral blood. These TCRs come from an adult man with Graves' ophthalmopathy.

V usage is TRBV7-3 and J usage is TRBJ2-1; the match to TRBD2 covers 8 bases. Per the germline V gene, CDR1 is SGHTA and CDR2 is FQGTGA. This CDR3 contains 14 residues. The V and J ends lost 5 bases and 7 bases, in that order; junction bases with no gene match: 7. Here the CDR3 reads CASSPTAGVNEQFF. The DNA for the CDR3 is TGTGCCAGCAGCCCCACAGCGGGAGTGAATGAGCAGTTCTTC.

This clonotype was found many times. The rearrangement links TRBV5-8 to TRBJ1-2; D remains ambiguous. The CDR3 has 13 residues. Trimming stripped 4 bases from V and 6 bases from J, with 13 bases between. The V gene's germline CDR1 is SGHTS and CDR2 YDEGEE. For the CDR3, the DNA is TGTGCCAGCAGCACCGGTCGGGGTGATGGCTACACCTTC. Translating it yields CASSTGRGDGYTF.

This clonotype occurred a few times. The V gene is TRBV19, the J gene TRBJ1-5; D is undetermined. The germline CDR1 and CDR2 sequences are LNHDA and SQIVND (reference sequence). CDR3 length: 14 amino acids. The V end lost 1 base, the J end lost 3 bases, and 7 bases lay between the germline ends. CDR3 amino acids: CASSIGQYNQPQHF. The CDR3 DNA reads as TGTGCCAGTAGTATAGGGCAGTACAATCAGCCCCAGCATTTT.

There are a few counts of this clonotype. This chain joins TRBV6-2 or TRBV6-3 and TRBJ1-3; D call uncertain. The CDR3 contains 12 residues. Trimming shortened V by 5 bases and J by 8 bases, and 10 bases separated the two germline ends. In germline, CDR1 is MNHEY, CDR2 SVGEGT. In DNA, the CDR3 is TGTGCCAGCAGTGGATTGGGCGACACCATATATTTT. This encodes CASSGLGDTIYF.

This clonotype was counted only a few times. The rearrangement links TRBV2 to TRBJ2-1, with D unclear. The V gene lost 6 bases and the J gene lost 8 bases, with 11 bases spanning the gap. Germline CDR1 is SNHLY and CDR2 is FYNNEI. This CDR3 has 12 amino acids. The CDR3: CASSSGEDEQFF. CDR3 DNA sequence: TGTGCCAGCAGCTCGGGTGAGGATGAGCAGTTCTTC.

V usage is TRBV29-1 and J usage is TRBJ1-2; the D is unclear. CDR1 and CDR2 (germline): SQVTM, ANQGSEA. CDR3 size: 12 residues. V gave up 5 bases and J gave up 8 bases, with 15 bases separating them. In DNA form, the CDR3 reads TGCAGCGTTCTGAGTGCCGTTGGGGGCTACACCTTC. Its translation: CSVLSAVGGYTF.

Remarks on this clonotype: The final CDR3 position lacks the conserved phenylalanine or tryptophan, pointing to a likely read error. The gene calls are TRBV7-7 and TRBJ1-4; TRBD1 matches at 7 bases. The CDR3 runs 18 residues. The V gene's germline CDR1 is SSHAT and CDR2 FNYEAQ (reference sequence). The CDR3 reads CASSLDWGRGRSNEKLFS. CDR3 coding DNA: TGTGCTAGCAGCTTAGATTGGGGGAGGGGGCGGTCTAATGAAAAACTGTTTTCT.

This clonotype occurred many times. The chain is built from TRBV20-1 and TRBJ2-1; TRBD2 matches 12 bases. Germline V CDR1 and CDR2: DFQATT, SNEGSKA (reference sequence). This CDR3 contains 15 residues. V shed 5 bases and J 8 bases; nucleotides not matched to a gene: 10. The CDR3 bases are TGCAGTGCTCCGAGACTAGCGGGAGTATCTGATGAGCAGTTCTTC. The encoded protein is CSAPRLAGVSDEQFF.

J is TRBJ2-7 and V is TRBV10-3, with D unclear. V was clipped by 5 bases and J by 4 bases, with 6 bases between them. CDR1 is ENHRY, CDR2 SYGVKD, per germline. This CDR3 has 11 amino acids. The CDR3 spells CAISWGYEQYF. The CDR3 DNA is TGTGCCATCAGTTGGGGTTACGAGCAGTACTTC.

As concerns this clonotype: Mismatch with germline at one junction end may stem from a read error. CDR3 region: CAGSVTGYGTEAFF. The CDR3 coding sequence is TGTGCCGGCAGTGTAACAGGGTACGGCACTGAAGCTTTCTTT. The genes are TRBV28 and TRBJ1-1; D is perhaps TRBD1 (6 bases). There are 14 residues in the CDR3. Germline CDR1 reads MDHEN; CDR2 reads SYDVKM.

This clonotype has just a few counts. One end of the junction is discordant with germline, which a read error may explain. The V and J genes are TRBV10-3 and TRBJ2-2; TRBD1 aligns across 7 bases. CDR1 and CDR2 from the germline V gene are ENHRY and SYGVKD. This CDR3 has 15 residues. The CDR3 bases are TGTGCCATCAGCGACGGCCAGGGGGATACCGGGGAGTTGTTTTTT. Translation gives CAISDGQGDTGELFF.

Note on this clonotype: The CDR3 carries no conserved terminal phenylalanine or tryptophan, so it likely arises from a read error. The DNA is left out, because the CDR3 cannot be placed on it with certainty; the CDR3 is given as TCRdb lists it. CDR3: CASQSRDR. The V and J genes are TRBV19 and TRBJ1-1; the tabulated D call, TRBD1, remains unverified against the DNA. The germline V gene has CDR1 LNHDA and CDR2 SQIVND (reference sequence). The CDR3 totals 8 residues, both ends included.

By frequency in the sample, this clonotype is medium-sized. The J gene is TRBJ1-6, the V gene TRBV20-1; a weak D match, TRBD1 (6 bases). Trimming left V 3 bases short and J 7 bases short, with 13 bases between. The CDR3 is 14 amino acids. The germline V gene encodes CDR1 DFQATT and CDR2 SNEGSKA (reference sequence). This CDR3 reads CSASIQGANSPLHF. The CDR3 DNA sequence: TGCAGTGCTAGTATACAGGGTGCAAATTCACCCCTCCACTTT.

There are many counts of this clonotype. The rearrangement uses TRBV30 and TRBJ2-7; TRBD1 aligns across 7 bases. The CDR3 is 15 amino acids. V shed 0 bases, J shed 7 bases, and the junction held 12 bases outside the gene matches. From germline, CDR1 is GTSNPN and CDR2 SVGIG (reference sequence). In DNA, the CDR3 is TGTGCCTGGAGTGTAGGCGCACAGGGGAGTGGGGAGCAGTACTTC. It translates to CAWSVGAQGSGEQYF.

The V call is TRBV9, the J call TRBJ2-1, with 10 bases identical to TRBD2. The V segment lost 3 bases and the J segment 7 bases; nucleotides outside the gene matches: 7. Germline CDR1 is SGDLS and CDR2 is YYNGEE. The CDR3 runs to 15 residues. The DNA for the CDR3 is TGTGCCAGCAGCGAACTGGTAGCGGGAGGAAATGAGCAGTTCTTC. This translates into CASSELVAGGNEQFF.

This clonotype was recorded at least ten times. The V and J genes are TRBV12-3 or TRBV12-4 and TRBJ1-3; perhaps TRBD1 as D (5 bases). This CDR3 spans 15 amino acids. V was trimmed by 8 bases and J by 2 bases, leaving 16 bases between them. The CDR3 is CASFGGRRTGNTIYF. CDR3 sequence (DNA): TGTGCCAGCTTTGGGGGAAGAAGGACTGGAAACACCATATATTTT.

CDR3 DNA sequence: TGTGCCAGTAGGACAGGGGGCTTTGGTTTTTCCGAGCAGTACTTC. Encoded protein: CASRTGGFGFSEQYF. This sequence joins TRBV19 and TRBJ2-7; the match to TRBD1 covers 10 bases. Per the germline V gene, CDR1 is LNHDA and CDR2 is SQIVND (reference sequence). The trim removed 6 bases at V and 6 bases at J, leaving 11 bases unmatched. CDR3 size: 15 residues.

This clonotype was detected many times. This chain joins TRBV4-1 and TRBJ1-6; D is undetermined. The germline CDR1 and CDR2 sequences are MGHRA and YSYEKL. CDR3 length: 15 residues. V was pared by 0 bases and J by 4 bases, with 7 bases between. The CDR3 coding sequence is TGCGCCAGCAGCCAAGATTCACCGTATAATTCACCCCTCCACTTT. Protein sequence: CASSQDSPYNSPLHF.

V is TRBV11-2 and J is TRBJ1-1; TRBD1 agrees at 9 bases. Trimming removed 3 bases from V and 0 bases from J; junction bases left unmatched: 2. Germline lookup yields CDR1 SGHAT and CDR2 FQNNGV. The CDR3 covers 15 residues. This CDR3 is CASSLGQGMNTEAFF. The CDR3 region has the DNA TGTGCCAGCAGCTTGGGACAGGGAATGAACACTGAAGCTTTCTTT. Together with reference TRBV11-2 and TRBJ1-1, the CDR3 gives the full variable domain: EAGVAQSPRYKIIEKRQSVAFWCNPISGHATLYWYQQILGQGPKLLIQFQNNGVVDDSQLPKDRFSAERLKGVDSTLKIQPAKLEDSAVYLCASSLGQGMNTEAFFGQGTRLTVV.

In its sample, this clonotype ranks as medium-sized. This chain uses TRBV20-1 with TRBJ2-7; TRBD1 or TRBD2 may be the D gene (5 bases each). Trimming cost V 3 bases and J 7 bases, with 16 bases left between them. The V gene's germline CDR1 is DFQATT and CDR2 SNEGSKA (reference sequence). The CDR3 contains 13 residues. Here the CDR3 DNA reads TGCAGTGCTAGTATAGGGGACCAAAGGGAGCAGTACTTC. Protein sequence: CSASIGDQREQYF.

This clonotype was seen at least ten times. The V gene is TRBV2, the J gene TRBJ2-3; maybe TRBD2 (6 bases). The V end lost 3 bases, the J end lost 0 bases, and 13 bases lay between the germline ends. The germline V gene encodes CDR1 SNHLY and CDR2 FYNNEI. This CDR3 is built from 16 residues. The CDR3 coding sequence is TGTGCCAGCAGTGAGGGGGGTCTATTTAGCACAGATACGCAGTATTTT. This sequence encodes CASSEGGLFSTDTQYF.

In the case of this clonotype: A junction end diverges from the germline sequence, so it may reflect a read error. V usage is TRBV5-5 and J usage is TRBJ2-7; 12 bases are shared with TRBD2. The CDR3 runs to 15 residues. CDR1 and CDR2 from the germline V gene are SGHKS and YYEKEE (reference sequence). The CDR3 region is CASSSRLAGADEHYF. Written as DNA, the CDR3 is TGTGCCAGCAGCTCCAGACTAGCGGGGGCCGACGAGCACTACTTC.

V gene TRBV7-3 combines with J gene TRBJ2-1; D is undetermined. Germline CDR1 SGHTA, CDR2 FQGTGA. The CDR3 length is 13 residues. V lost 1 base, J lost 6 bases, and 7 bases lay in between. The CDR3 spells CASSLIWTNEQFF. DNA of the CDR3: TGTGCCAGCAGCTTAATCTGGACCAATGAGCAGTTCTTC.

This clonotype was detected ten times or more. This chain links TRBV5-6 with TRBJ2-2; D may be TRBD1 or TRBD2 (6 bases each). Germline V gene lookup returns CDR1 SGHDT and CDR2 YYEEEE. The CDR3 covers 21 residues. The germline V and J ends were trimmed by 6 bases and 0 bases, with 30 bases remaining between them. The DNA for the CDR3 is TGTGCCAGCAAATCGGTTCGGGGGCGCGGTTCCCTAGGGTCGAACACCGGGGAGCTGTTTTTT. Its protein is CASKSVRGRGSLGSNTGELFF.

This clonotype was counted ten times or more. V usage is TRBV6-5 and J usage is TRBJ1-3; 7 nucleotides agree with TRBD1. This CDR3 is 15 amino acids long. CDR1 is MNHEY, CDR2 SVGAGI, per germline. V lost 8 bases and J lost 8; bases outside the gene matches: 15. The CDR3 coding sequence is TGTGCCAGCGCCATTGAGGGGGCCAAGCGAGACACCATATATTTT. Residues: CASAIEGAKRDTIYF.

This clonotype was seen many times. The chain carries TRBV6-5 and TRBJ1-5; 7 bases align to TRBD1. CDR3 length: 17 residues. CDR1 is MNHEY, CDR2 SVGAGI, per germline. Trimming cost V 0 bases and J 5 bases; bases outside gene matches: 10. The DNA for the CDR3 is TGTGCCAGCAGTTACTCGAAGGGGGCAGGGCTAGATCAGCCCCAGCATTTT. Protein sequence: CASSYSKGAGLDQPQHF.

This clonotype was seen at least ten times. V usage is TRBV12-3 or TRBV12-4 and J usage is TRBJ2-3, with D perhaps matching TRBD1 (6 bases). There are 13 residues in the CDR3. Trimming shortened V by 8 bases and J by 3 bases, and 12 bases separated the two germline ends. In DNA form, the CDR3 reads TGTGCCAGCCAACTGGGGGCGACAGATACGCAGTATTTT. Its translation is CASQLGATDTQYF.

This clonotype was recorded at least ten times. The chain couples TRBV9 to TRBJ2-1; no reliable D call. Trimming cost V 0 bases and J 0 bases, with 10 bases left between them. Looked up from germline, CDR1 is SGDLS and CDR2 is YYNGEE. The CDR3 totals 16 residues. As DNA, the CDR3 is TGTGCCAGCAGCGTAGAGGGTTTCGGCTCCTACAATGAGCAGTTCTTC. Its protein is CASSVEGFGSYNEQFF.